This T cell receptor (beta chain) was retrieved from a study of response to subunit inactivated influenza vaccine. This clonotype has just a few counts. The CDR3 runs 14 residues. Trimming pared 3 bases from V and 1 base from J, leaving 9 bases between. TCRdb used MiXCR to reprocess the RT-PCR reads, holding one entry per CDR3 protein. The table records more than 450,000 distinct CDR3 sequences, approximately 10% of them present only once. These same records also appear under a second study, on T cells expressing NK-cell markers. From that study: UMI-tagged 5'RACE template switching yielded the TCR beta cDNA. It was sorted CD3+CD56+NKG2C+, CD3+CD56+NKG2C- and CD3+CD56-NKG2C+ T cells that supplied the TCR beta repertoires. With respect to HCMV, most of the eight sequenced donors were seropositive, and one was seronegative. There remained a lack of clarity about HCMV specificity of expanded NKG2C+ T cell clones.

This receptor was identified in a man aged 50-60 years who received an inactivated influenza vaccine. Specimen: PBMCs from blood, collected on the day of vaccination. This chain uses TRBV12-3 or TRBV12-4 with TRBJ1-1; no reliable D call. CDR3 DNA: TGTGCCAGCAGTTTTGAAGGGAAGAACACTGAAGCTTTCTTT. Protein product: CASSFEGKNTEAFF.